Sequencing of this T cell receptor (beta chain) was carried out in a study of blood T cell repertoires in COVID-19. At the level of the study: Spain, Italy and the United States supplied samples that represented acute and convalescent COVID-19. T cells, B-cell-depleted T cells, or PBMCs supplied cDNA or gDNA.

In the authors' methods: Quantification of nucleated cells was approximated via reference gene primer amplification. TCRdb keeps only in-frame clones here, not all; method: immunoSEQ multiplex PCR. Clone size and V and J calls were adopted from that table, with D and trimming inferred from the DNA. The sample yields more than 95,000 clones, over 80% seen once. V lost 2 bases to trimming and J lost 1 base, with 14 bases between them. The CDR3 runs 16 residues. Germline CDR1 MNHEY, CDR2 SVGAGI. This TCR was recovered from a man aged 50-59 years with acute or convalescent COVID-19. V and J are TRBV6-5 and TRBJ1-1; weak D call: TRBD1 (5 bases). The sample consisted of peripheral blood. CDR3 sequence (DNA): TGTGCCAGCAGTTACATTCGCGGGGCAGGGAACACTGAAGCTTTCTTT. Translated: CASSYIRGAGNTEAFF.